The 23 T cell receptor beta chains below all came from one sample that was sequenced in a study of cytomegalovirus exposure and HLA in healthy donors. This PCR relied on a set of 60 Vbeta primers and 13 Jbeta primers. Method: immunoSEQ multiplex PCR; TCRdb's copy keeps in-frame clones and lacks some. The table includes about 140,000 clones, about 80% detected once. The specimen was PBMCs. These receptors were taken from a man aged 25 to 40 in good health and CMV-seropositive.

The chain combines TRBV5-1 with TRBJ1-6; D possibly corresponds to TRBD1 (5 bases). Trimming pared 3 bases from V and 10 bases from J, leaving 11 bases between. This CDR3 comprises 13 residues. Germline loops: CDR1 SGHRS, CDR2 YFSETQ. Here the CDR3 DNA reads TGCGCCAGCAGCTCGGACAAGGGATCACCCCTCCACTTT. Amino acid sequence: CASSSDKGSPLHF.

The CDR3 loop reads CASTITGDVNTEAFF. The CDR3 coding sequence is TGTGCCAGCACTATCACAGGGGACGTGAACACTGAAGCTTTCTTT. The J gene is TRBJ1-1, the V gene TRBV6-1; 7 positions agree with TRBD1. J was trimmed by 0 bases and V by 7 bases; bases with no gene match: 8. Germline V gene data show CDR1 as MNHNS and CDR2 as SASEGT. The CDR3 covers 15 residues.

This clone was found once. The rearrangement links TRBV2 to TRBJ1-4; D is perhaps TRBD1 (5 bases). The CDR3 extends over 16 amino acids. Trimming took off 2 bases at V and 3 bases at J, with 13 bases between the two ends. Germline lookup yields CDR1 SNHLY and CDR2 FYNNEI. CDR3 nucleotides: TGTGCCAGCAGTGAAAGCCCCTCGGGGGCTAATGAAAAACTGTTTTTT. This translates into CASSESPSGANEKLFF.

This clone has a handful of counts. The chain is built from TRBV18 and TRBJ1-1; 10 nucleotides agree with TRBD1. The CDR3 is 14 amino acids. The J segment lost 8 bases and the V segment lost 6 bases, leaving 9 bases of the junction unmatched. Germline V gives CDR1 KGHSH, CDR2 LQKENI. CDR3 sequence reads: CASSPGTGDREAFF. For the CDR3, the DNA is TGTGCCAGCTCGCCGGGGACAGGGGATCGGGAAGCTTTCTTT.

The chain uses TRBV6-5 and TRBJ1-1, with a possible D match to TRBD1 (5 bases). In germline, CDR1 is MNHEY, CDR2 SVGAGI. The V end was cut by 3 bases, the J end by 4 bases, with 15 bases between. The CDR3 extends over 15 amino acids. CDR3 residues: CASSYRTRGTTEAFF. The CDR3 DNA reads TGTGCCAGCAGTTATAGGACCCGGGGGACCACTGAAGCTTTCTTT.

This rearrangement joins TRBV28 to TRBJ2-5, with 7 bases identical to TRBD1. With the DNA end fitting TRBJ2-7 better, the J assignment may be wrong. Germline loops: CDR1 MDHEN, CDR2 SYDVKM. The CDR3 runs to 13 residues. The CDR3 region has the DNA TGTGCCAGCAGCGGGGACAGATACTACGAGCAGTACTTC. Its protein product is CASSGDRYYEQYF.

This rearrangement joins TRBV19 to TRBJ1-1; D is unresolved. The CDR3 covers 15 residues. The V end lost 1 base, the J end lost 6 bases, and 15 bases lay between the germline ends. Germline lookup yields CDR1 LNHDA and CDR2 SQIVND (reference sequence). The CDR3 is CASSIGAAFSAEAFF. The DNA of the CDR3 is TGTGCCAGTAGTATAGGAGCGGCTTTTTCGGCTGAAGCTTTCTTT.

The chain is built from TRBV4-2 and TRBJ1-5; D might be TRBD1 (5 bases). CDR1 and CDR2 (germline): LGHNA, YNFKEQ. The V end was cut by 0 bases, the J end by 6 bases, with 6 bases between. CDR3 length: 13 residues. The CDR3 DNA is TGTGCCAGCAGCCAAGATCAGGGTCAGCCCCAGCATTTT. Its protein product is CASSQDQGQPQHF.

This chain links TRBV2 with TRBJ1-5, with a tentative D call TRBD1 (5 bases). The V end lost 4 bases, the J end lost 7 bases, and 11 bases lay between the germline ends. This CDR3 comprises 13 residues. Per the germline V gene, CDR1 is SNHLY and CDR2 is FYNNEI. The CDR3 bases are TGTGCCAGCAGTGTAAGGGGCAGACAGCCCCAGCATTTT. Its protein product is CASSVRGRQPQHF.

The rearrangement joins TRBV6-1 to TRBJ1-2, with D possibly TRBD1 on 6 matching bases. From germline, CDR1 is MNHNS and CDR2 SASEGT. The V end was cut by 2 bases, the J end by 0 bases, with 10 bases between. The CDR3 sequence is 15 residues long. Here the CDR3 DNA reads TGTGCCAGCAGTGAAATGGGGGCATCTAACTATGGCTACACCTTC. This codes for CASSEMGASNYGYTF.

The V call is TRBV2, the J call TRBJ1-2, with D possibly matching TRBD1 (6 bases). Germline CDR1 and CDR2: SNHLY and FYNNEI. There are 15 residues in the CDR3. The V end was cut by 6 bases, the J end by 1 base, with 15 bases between. The CDR3 sequence is CASSANRELNYGYTF. Written as DNA, the CDR3 is TGTGCCAGCAGCGCCAACAGGGAGCTTAACTATGGCTACACCTTC.

The rearrangement joins TRBV28 to TRBJ1-5; D may be TRBD1 (5 bases). Looked up from germline, CDR1 is MDHEN and CDR2 is SYDVKM. V was shortened by 3 bases and J by 0 bases, with 24 bases between the two germline ends. The length of the CDR3 is 20 residues. Written as DNA, the CDR3 is TGTGCCAGCAGTTTCCCATCGCGGGGGACTCAGAGGAATAGCAATCAGCCCCAGCATTTT. Its translation: CASSFPSRGTQRNSNQPQHF.

The chain joins TRBV25-1 to TRBJ1-5, with D possibly matching TRBD1 (6 bases). The CDR3 covers 14 residues. Trimming cost V 3 bases and J 7 bases, with 13 bases left between them. Germline V lookup: CDR1 MGHDK, CDR2 SYGVNS. CDR3 residues: CASSDDTGLQPQHF. The CDR3, as DNA: TGTGCCAGCAGTGACGATACAGGGTTACAGCCCCAGCATTTT.

This sequence joins TRBV7-9 and TRBJ1-2, with D maybe TRBD1 (5 bases). This CDR3 spans 13 amino acids. With 5 bases removed from V and 2 bases from J, the gap between germline ends came to 9 bases. The germline V gene has CDR1 SEHNR and CDR2 FQNEAQ (reference sequence). The CDR3 loop reads CASSPAGNYGYTF. In DNA form, the CDR3 reads TGTGCCAGCAGCCCCGCAGGGAACTATGGCTACACCTTC.

The chain combines TRBV6-1 with TRBJ2-4; a possible D gene is TRBD2 (5 bases). The V gene's germline CDR1 is MNHNS and CDR2 SASEGT. Trimming removed 5 bases from V and 6 bases from J, with 11 bases in between. CDR3 length equals 13 residues. The CDR3 region has the DNA TGTGCCAGCAGTCAAGGACTGGGAAACATTCAGTACTTC. Translating gives CASSQGLGNIQYF.

The V gene is TRBV7-3, the J gene TRBJ1-6; maybe TRBD1 (5 bases). The CDR3 is made up of 14 amino acids. V was clipped by 2 bases and J by 7 bases, with 9 bases between them. Germline values: CDR1 SGHTA, CDR2 FQGTGA. CDR3 coding DNA: TGTGCCAGCAGCTTAGATTCAGGGAATTCACCCCTCCACTTT. It codes for CASSLDSGNSPLHF.

This chain links TRBV19 with TRBJ2-2; 10 nucleotides agree with TRBD2. CDR1 is LNHDA, CDR2 SQIVND, per germline (reference sequence). V lost 6 bases, J lost 5 bases, and 12 bases stayed unmatched. The CDR3 sequence is 17 residues long. CDR3 sequence: CASSPESSGRYTGELFF. DNA of the CDR3: TGTGCCAGTAGCCCCGAAAGTAGCGGGAGGTATACCGGGGAGCTGTTTTTT.

The rearrangement links TRBV4-1 to TRBJ1-2; 8 bases fit TRBD1. Per germline, CDR1 MGHRA and CDR2 YSYEKL. The junction had 6 bases not matched to a gene; V was cut back by 2 bases and J by 4 bases. The CDR3 spans 15 residues. The CDR3 DNA reads as TGCGCCAGCAGCCAAAGTGGGACAGGAGGCTATGGCTACACCTTC. Protein sequence: CASSQSGTGGYGYTF.

This clone was seen a single time. This chain links TRBV18 with TRBJ1-4; a weak D match, TRBD1 (6 bases). Trimming removed 6 bases from V and 1 base from J, with 9 bases in between. The CDR3 length is 14 residues. Germline assignment: CDR1 KGHSH and CDR2 LQKENI. The CDR3 nucleotides read TGTGCCAGCTCCACAGGGATAACTAATGAAAAACTGTTTTTT. As protein: CASSTGITNEKLFF.

V usage is TRBV28 and J usage is TRBJ2-1, with D possibly matching TRBD2 (6 bases). CDR3 length: 15 residues. With 3 bases removed from V and 10 bases from J, the gap between germline ends came to 19 bases. Per the germline V gene, CDR1 is MDHEN and CDR2 is SYDVKM. As DNA, the CDR3 is TGTGCCAGCAGTTTGGTGACAGCGGGTAAGCGCGAGCAGTTCTTC. Its protein product is CASSLVTAGKREQFF.

The rearrangement uses TRBV4-2 and TRBJ1-2; 7 bases align to TRBD1. Per germline, CDR1 LGHNA and CDR2 YNFKEQ. Trimming removed 1 base from V and 6 bases from J; junction bases left unmatched: 5. This CDR3 spans 14 amino acids. The CDR3 reads CASSQARDSNGYTF. CDR3 DNA: TGTGCCAGCAGCCAAGCCCGGGACAGTAATGGCTACACCTTC.

As DNA, the CDR3 is TGTGCCGGAGGTCCATCCAGAAACACCATATATTTT. It yields the protein CAGGPSRNTIYF. This sequence joins TRBV30 and TRBJ1-3; the D is unclear. This CDR3 is 12 amino acids long. Germline V gene lookup returns CDR1 GTSNPN and CDR2 SVGIG (reference sequence). V was pared by 8 bases and J by 5 bases, with 13 bases between.

The chain has TRBV2 and TRBJ1-1; no firm D call. V was pared by 2 bases and J by 0 bases, with 7 bases between. The germline CDR1 and CDR2 sequences are SNHLY and FYNNEI. The CDR3 runs to 14 residues. The CDR3 DNA follows: TGTGCCAGCAGTGAACAGGTCTTGAACACTGAAGCTTTCTTT. Amino acid sequence: CASSEQVLNTEAFF.